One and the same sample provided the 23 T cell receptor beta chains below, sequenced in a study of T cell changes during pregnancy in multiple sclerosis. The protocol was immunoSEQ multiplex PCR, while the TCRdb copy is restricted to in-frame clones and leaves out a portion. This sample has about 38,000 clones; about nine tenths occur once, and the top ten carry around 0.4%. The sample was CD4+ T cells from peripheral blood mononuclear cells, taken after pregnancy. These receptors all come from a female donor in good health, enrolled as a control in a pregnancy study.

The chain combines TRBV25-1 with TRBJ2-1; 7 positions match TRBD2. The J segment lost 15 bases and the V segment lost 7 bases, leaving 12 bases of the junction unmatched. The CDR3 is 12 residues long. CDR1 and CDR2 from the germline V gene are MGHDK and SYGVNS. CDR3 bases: TGTGCCAGCAAGGGAGGCGGGAGAGTCCTGTTCTTC. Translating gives CASKGGGRVLFF.

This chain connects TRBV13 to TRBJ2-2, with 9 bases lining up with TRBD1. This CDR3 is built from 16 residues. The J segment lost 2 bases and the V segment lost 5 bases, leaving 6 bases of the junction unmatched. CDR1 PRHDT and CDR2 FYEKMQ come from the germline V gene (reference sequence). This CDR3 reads CASSRNRGRNTGELFF. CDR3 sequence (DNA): TGTGCCAGCAGCAGAAACAGGGGGCGAAACACCGGGGAGCTGTTTTTT.

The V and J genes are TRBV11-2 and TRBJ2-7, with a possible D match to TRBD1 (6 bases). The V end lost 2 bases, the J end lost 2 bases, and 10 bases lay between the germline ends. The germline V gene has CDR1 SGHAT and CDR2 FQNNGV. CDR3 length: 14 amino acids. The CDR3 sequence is CASSLSQGTYEQYF. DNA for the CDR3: TGTGCCAGCAGCTTATCACAGGGAACCTACGAGCAGTACTTC. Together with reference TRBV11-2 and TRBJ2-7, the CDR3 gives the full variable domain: EAGVAQSPRYKIIEKRQSVAFWCNPISGHATLYWYQQILGQGPKLLIQFQNNGVVDDSQLPKDRFSAERLKGVDSTLKIQPAKLEDSAVYLCASSLSQGTYEQYFGPGTRLTVT.

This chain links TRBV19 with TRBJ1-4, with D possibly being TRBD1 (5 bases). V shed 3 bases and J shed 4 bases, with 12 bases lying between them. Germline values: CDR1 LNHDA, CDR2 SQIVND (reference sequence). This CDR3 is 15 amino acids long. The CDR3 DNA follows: TGTGCCAGTAGTATTGGGGGGACGGGTAATGAAAAACTGTTTTTT. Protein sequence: CASSIGGTGNEKLFF.

The CDR3 DNA reads as TGCGCCAGCAGCTTGGGACAGGGGGCCGGCACTGAAGCTTTCTTT. This encodes CASSLGQGAGTEAFF. The gene calls are TRBV5-1 and TRBJ1-1; TRBD1 matches 10 bases. The CDR3 loop spans 15 amino acids. Germline V gene lookup returns CDR1 SGHRS and CDR2 YFSETQ. With 0 bases clipped from V and 4 bases from J, the junction kept 3 bases outside the gene matches.

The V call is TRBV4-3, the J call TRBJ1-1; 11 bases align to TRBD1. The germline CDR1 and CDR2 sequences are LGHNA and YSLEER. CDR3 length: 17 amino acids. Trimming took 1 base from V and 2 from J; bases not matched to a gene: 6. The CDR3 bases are TGCGCCAGCAGCCAAGGGGACAGGGGGTTGGGAAACACTGAAGCTTTCTTT. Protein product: CASSQGDRGLGNTEAFF.

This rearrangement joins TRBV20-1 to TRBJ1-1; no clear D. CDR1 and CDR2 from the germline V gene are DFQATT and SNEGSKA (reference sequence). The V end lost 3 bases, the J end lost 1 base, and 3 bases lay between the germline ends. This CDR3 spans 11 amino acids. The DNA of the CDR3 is TGCAGTGCTAGCGGGAACACTGAAGCTTTCTTT. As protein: CSASGNTEAFF.

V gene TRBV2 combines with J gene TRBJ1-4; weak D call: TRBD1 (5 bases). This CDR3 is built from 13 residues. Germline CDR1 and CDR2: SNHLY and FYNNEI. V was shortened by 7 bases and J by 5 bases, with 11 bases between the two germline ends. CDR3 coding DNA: TGTGCCAGCACTGGGCAGGGAAATGAAAAACTGTTTTTT. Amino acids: CASTGQGNEKLFF.

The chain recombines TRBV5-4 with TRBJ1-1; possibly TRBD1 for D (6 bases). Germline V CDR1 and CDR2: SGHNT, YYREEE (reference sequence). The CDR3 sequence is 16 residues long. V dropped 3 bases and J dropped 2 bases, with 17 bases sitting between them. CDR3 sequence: CASSSPPGHPNTEAFF. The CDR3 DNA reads TGTGCCAGCAGCTCACCACCGGGACACCCAAACACTGAAGCTTTCTTT.

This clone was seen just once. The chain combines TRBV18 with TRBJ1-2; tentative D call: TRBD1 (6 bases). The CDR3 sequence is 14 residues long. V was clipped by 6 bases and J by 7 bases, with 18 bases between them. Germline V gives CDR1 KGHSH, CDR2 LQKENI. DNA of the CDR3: TGTGCCAGCTCCCCCGGAGGGGGGGGAAGTGGCTACACCTTC. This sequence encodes CASSPGGGGSGYTF.

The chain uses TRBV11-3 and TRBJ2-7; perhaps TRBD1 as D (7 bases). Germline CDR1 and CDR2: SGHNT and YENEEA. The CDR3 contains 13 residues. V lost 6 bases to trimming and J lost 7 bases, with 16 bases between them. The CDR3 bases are TGTGCCAGCAGGTTGGGGGCAGGGGGGGAGCAGTACTTC. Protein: CASRLGAGGEQYF. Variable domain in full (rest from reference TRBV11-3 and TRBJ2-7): EAGVVQSPRYKIIEKKQPVAFWCNPISGHNTLYWYLQNLGQGPELLIRYENEEAVDDSQLPKDRFSAERLKGVDSTLKIQPAELGDSAVYLCASRLGAGGEQYFGPGTRLTVT.

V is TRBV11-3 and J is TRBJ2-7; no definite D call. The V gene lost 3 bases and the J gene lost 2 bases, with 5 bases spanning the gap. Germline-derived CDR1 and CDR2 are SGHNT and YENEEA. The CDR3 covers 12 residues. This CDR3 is CASSFLTYEQYF. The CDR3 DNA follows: TGTGCCAGCAGCTTTCTAACCTACGAGCAGTACTTC.

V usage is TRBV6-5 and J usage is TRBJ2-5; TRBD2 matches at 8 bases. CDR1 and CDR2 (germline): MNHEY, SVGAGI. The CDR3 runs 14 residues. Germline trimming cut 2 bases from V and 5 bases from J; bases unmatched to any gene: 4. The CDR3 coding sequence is TGTGCCAGCAGTTACGCGGGGGGCCGGGAGACCCAGTACTTC. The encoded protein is CASSYAGGRETQYF.

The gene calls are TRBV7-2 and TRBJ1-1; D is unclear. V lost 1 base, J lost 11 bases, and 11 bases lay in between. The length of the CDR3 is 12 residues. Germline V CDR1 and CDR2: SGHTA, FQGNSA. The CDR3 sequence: CASSLGERLAFF. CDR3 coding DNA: TGTGCCAGCAGCTTAGGTGAACGGTTGGCTTTCTTT.

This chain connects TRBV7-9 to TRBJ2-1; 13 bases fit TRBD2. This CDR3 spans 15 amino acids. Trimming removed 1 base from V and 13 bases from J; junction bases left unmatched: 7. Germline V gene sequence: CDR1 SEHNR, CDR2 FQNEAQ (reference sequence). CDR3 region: CASSLEGLAGSLQFF. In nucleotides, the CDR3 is TGTGCCAGCAGCTTAGAGGGACTAGCGGGATCCCTCCAGTTCTTC.

The CDR3 region is CASSSLLRDRVTYEQYF. For the CDR3, the DNA is TGTGCCAGCAGTTCTCTCCTCCGGGACAGGGTAACCTACGAGCAGTACTTC. This chain links TRBV27 with TRBJ2-7; TRBD1 agrees at 9 bases. Per germline, CDR1 MNHEY and CDR2 SMNVEV (reference sequence). This CDR3 spans 17 amino acids. The V gene end was trimmed by 4 bases and the J gene end by 2 bases; junction bases not matched to a gene: 12.

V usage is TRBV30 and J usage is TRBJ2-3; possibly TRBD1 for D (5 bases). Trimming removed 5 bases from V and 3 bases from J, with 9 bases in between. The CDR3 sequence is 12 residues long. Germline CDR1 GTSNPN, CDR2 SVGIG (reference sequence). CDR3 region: CAWGHKTDTQYF. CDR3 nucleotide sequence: TGTGCCTGGGGACACAAGACAGATACGCAGTATTTT.

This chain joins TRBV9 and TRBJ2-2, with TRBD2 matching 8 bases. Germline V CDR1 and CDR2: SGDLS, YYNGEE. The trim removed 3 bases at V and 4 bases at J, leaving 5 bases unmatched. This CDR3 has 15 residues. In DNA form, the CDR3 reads TGTGCCAGCAGCGGGCGGGGGGAGATCACCGGGGAGCTGTTTTTT. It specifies CASSGRGEITGELFF.

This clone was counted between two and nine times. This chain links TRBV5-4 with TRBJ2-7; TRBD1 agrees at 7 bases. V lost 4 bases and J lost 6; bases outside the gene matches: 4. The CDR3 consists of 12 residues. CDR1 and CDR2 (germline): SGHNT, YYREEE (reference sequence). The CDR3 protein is CASSPRTGEQYF. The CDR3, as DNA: TGTGCCAGCAGCCCCCGGACAGGCGAGCAGTACTTC.

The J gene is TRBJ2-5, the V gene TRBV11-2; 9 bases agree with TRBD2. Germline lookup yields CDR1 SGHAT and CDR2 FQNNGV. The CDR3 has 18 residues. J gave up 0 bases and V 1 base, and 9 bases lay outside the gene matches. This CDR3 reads CASSLGSSGGPYQETQYF. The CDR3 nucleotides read TGTGCCAGCAGCTTAGGAAGTAGCGGGGGCCCGTACCAAGAGACCCAGTACTTC. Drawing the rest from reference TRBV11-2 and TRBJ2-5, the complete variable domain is EAGVAQSPRYKIIEKRQSVAFWCNPISGHATLYWYQQILGQGPKLLIQFQNNGVVDDSQLPKDRFSAERLKGVDSTLKIQPAKLEDSAVYLCASSLGSSGGPYQETQYFGPGTRLLVL.

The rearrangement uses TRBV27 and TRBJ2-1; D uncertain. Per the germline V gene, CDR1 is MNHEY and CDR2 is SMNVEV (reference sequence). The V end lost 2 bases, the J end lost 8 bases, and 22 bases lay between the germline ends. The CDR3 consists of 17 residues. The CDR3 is CASSLPPTQRRGDEQFF. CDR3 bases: TGTGCCAGCAGTTTACCCCCGACTCAACGCCGTGGCGATGAGCAGTTCTTC.

As DNA, the CDR3 is TGCGCCAGCAGCTTGGGACAGGGGTTGAGTACTGAAGCTTTCTTT. Translated: CASSLGQGLSTEAFF. The chain combines TRBV5-1 with TRBJ1-1; 8 nucleotides line up with TRBD1. There are 15 residues in the CDR3. V was pared by 0 bases and J by 5 bases, with 6 bases of the junction left unmatched. The germline CDR1 and CDR2 sequences are SGHRS and YFSETQ.

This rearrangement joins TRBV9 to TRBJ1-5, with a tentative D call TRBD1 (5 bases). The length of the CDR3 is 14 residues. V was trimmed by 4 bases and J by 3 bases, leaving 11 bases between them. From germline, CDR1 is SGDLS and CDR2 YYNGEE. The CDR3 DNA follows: TGTGCCAGCAGCCGCTCACAGGACAATCAGCCCCAGCATTTT. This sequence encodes CASSRSQDNQPQHF. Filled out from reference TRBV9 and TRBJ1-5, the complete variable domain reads DSGVTQTPKHLITATGQRVTLRCSPRSGDLSVYWYQQSLDQGLQFLIQYYNGEERAKGNILERFSAQQFPDLHSELNLSSLELGDSALYFCASSRSQDNQPQHFGDGTRLSIL.